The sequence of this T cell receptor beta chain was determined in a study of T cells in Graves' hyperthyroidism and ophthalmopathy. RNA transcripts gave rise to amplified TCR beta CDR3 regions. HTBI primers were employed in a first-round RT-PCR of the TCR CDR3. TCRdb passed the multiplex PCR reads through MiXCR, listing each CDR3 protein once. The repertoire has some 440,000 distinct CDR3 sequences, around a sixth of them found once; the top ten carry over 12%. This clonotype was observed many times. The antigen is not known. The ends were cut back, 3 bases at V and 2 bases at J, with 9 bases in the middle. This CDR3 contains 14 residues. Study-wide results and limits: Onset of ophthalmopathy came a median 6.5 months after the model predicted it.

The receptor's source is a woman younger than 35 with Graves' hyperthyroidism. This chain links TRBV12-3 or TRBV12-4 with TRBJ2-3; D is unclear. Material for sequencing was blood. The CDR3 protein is CASSFLTSTDTQYF. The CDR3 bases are TGTGCCAGCAGTTTTTTGACTTCCACAGATACGCAGTATTTT.